This is a list of T cell receptor beta chains from one sample in a study of T cells after yellow fever vaccination. One entry per CDR3 protein, called by TCRdb with MiXCR from the 5' RACE reads. The table has about 60,000 distinct CDR3 sequences, roughly 6.9% seen once. This sample comprised CD8+ T cells sorted from PBMCs, obtained on the day of the first yellow fever vaccination. These receptor sequences come from a man between 18 and 35 years old who received the YFV17D yellow fever vaccine. Each CDR3 is given with its conserved first and last residue. D genes are given only for firm matches. Some rows mark clone size as missing; the rest say once, few, many or name a class of expanded clone.

J gene	clone size	V gene	D gene	CDR3 length	CDR3 DNA	CDR3 protein
TRBJ1-2	few	TRBV4-1	NA	15	TGCGCCAGCAGCCAAGTATCAGGATATGACTATGGCTACACCTTC	CASSQVSGYDYGYTF
TRBJ2-7	NA	TRBV4-2	NA	13	TGTGCCAGCAGCCAAGGAATCTCCTACGAGCAGTACTTC	CASSQGISYEQYF
TRBJ2-1	few	TRBV7-2	NA	15	TGTGCCAGCAGCTTAGCGGGGGGACCTTACAATGAGCAGTTCTTC	CASSLAGGPYNEQFF
TRBJ2-3	many	TRBV10-3	NA	13	TGTGCCATCACCTCGGACCCCACAGATACGCAGTATTTT	CAITSDPTDTQYF
TRBJ2-5	NA	TRBV12-3/TRBV12-4	NA	14	TGTGCCAGCAGTTTAGCAGGTCGGGGGGAGACCCAGTACTTC	CASSLAGRGETQYF
TRBJ2-1	many	TRBV6-2/TRBV6-3	NA	15	TGTGCCAGCAGCTTAGCGCCGAGCTCCTACAATGAGCAGTTCTTC	CASSLAPSSYNEQFF
TRBJ2-2	many	TRBV5-1	NA	15	TGCGCCAGCAGCTTGGACGGGACGAACACCGGGGAGCTGTTTTTT	CASSLDGTNTGELFF
TRBJ2-1	many	TRBV27	NA	13	TGTGCCAGCAGTAGGGGGTCATTCGTTGAGCAGTTCTTC	CASSRGSFVEQFF
TRBJ2-1	many	TRBV4-2	NA	14	TGTGCCAGCAGCCAGGAGACTAGCTACAATGAGCAGTTCTTC	CASSQETSYNEQFF
TRBJ2-3	NA	TRBV27	NA	14	TGTGCCAGCAGCAACAGCGCAAGCACAGATACGCAGTATTTT	CASSNSASTDTQYF
TRBJ2-1	few	TRBV11-1	NA	14	TGTGCCAGCAGCTCCCGGGGTCCTTACAATGAGCAGTTCTTC	CASSSRGPYNEQFF
TRBJ1-5	many	TRBV19	NA	12	TGTGCCAGCGGGTGGAGCAATCAGCCCCAGCATTTT	CASGWSNQPQHF
TRBJ1-6	NA	TRBV20-1	NA	14	TGCAGTGCTTATCAGGGTAAAGTGAATTCACCCCTCCACTTT	CSAYQGKVNSPLHF
TRBJ1-3	many	TRBV28	TRBD1	14	TGTGCCAGCTTTACCGGGACAGGGGGAAACACCATATATTTT	CASFTGTGGNTIYF
TRBJ2-7	NA	TRBV5-6	TRBD1	16	TGTGCCAGCAGCTTATCGACAGGGGCCCTTTTCTACGAGCAGTACTTC	CASSLSTGALFYEQYF
TRBJ2-1	NA	TRBV5-4	NA	14	TGTGCCAGCAGCTTGACGGCCGGGCACAATGAGCAGTTCTTC	CASSLTAGHNEQFF
TRBJ1-5	many	TRBV5-6	NA	16	TGTGCCAGCAGCTTGGGTCTGGGAATCGGCAATCAGCCCCAGCATTTT	CASSLGLGIGNQPQHF
TRBJ1-1	many	TRBV29-1	NA	12	TGCAGCGTTGAATTTGTGAACACTGAAGCTTTCTTT	CSVEFVNTEAFF
TRBJ1-4	many	TRBV7-6	NA	15	TGTGCCAGCAGTGAAGTGGGGGACTCTCATGAAAAACTGTTTTTT	CASSEVGDSHEKLFF
TRBJ1-5	many	TRBV7-8	NA	18	TGTGCCAGCAGCGACGCCAGGGGTTCGATCTTGAGCAATCAGCCCCAGCATTTT	CASSDARGSILSNQPQHF
TRBJ1-5	NA	TRBV4-1	NA	17	TGCGCCAGCAGCCAAGTGGCCTCCGGGGTTTCCAATCAGCCCCAGCATTTT	CASSQVASGVSNQPQHF
TRBJ2-7	many	TRBV7-3	TRBD1	15	TGTGCCAGCAGCTCCGGGACAGGCTCCCAGAAGGAGCAGTACTTC	CASSSGTGSQKEQYF
TRBJ2-3	many	TRBV5-1	NA	16	TGCGCCAGCAGCTTGGCCGCAGCGGGCTACACAGATACGCAGTATTTT	CASSLAAAGYTDTQYF
TRBJ2-1	many	TRBV12-3/TRBV12-4	TRBD2	14	TGTGCCAGCACCCCGGGACTAGGGTACAATGAGCAGTTCTTC	CASTPGLGYNEQFF
TRBJ2-1	few	TRBV27	TRBD1	12	TGTGCCAGCAGTTTAGGGGGACAGGGGGAGTTCTTC	CASSLGGQGEFF
TRBJ2-1	many	TRBV7-3	NA	15	TGTGCCAGCAGTCACACCGTTAGCTCCTACAATGAGCAGTTCTTC	CASSHTVSSYNEQFF
TRBJ2-1	NA	TRBV6-1	NA	19	TGTGCCAGCAGTGAACGCGGGACTCAGGGGTTGGGATCCTACAATGAGCAGTTCTTC	CASSERGTQGLGSYNEQFF
TRBJ2-1	many	TRBV7-3	TRBD2	15	TGTGCCAGCAGCTTAATCCGGGGGGGCCCTAATGAGCAGTTCTTC	CASSLIRGGPNEQFF
TRBJ2-2	many	TRBV12-3/TRBV12-4	NA	12	TGTGCCAGCAGTCCCGGGAGTGGGGAGCTGTTTTTT	CASSPGSGELFF
TRBJ1-4	many	TRBV7-3	TRBD1	15	TGTGCCAGCAGCGAAACAGGGGGCTCTAATGAAAAACTGTTTTTT	CASSETGGSNEKLFF
TRBJ2-5	few	TRBV7-2	TRBD1	16	TGTGCCAGCAGCTCCTTTCGACAGGGGGCGCGCGAGACCCAGTACTTC	CASSSFRQGARETQYF
TRBJ2-5	NA	TRBV3-1	TRBD1	15	TGTGCCAGCAGCCAAGTCGCCAGGGGGCAAGAGACCCAGTACTTC	CASSQVARGQETQYF
TRBJ1-2	NA	TRBV20-1	NA	16	TGCAGTGCTAGAGTTGAACTAGTCCCCGCGGCCTATGGCTACACCTTC	CSARVELVPAAYGYTF
TRBJ1-2	many	TRBV12-5	TRBD1	15	TGTGCTAGTGGAGGGACTACGACAGGGCACTATGGCTACACCTTC	CASGGTTTGHYGYTF
TRBJ2-1	many	TRBV19	NA	12	TGTGCCAGTAGTTTGGGTTATGATGAGCAGTTCTTC	CASSLGYDEQFF
TRBJ1-6	few	TRBV4-3	TRBD1	19	TGCGCCAGCAGCCAAGACCTCCGGGACAGGGGATTAGATAATTCACCCCTCCACTTT	CASSQDLRDRGLDNSPLHF
TRBJ2-1	NA	TRBV7-9	NA	16	TGTGCCAGCAGCTTAGAGACAGTCCTACGCTACAATGAGCAGTTCTTC	CASSLETVLRYNEQFF
TRBJ2-2	many	TRBV24-1	NA	15	TGTGCCACCAGTGATCATACGGGGGACACCGGGGAGCTGTTTTTT	CATSDHTGDTGELFF
TRBJ2-3	NA	TRBV15	NA	15	TGTGCCACCAGCAGACAACCAATACCGGCAGATACGCAGTATTTT	CATSRQPIPADTQYF
TRBJ2-3	many	TRBV12-3/TRBV12-4	NA	15	TGTGCCAGCAGCCCCGGGGGCCGAAGCACAGATACGCAGTATTTT	CASSPGGRSTDTQYF
TRBJ1-6	few	TRBV19	TRBD1	14	TGTGCCAGTAGTCTGACAGGGATGGATTCACCCCTCCACTTT	CASSLTGMDSPLHF
TRBJ2-5	many	TRBV29-1	NA	14	TGCAGCGGCCGAGGGACACAACGTCAAGAGACCCAGTACTTC	CSGRGTQRQETQYF
TRBJ1-2	few	TRBV19	NA	13	TGTGCCAGTAGTCAGAGGATAGACTATGGCTACACCTTC	CASSQRIDYGYTF
TRBJ2-7	NA	TRBV7-9	NA	16	TGTGCCAGCAGCCATGGGGTTTTGGGGAAAAGCTACGAGCAGTACTTC	CASSHGVLGKSYEQYF
TRBJ1-2	few	TRBV19	TRBD1	13	TGTGCCAGTGGACAGGTCGCTAACTATGGCTACACCTTC	CASGQVANYGYTF
TRBJ2-1	many	TRBV29-1	NA	15	TGCAGCGTTGAAGAAGGGCCACAACCCAACAATGAGCAGTTCTTC	CSVEEGPQPNNEQFF
TRBJ1-5	NA	TRBV7-2	NA	16	TGTGCCAGCAGCGCCCTTCCTGGGGGGGCCAATCAGCCCCAGCATTTT	CASSALPGGANQPQHF
TRBJ2-7	many	TRBV27	NA	14	TGTGCCAGCAGTTGGTCTGGGGGGCAGGGAGAGCAGTACTTC	CASSWSGGQGEQYF
TRBJ1-5	few	TRBV18	NA	14	TGTGCCAGCTCACCCGGAGCGTGGAATCAGCCCCAGCATTTT	CASSPGAWNQPQHF
TRBJ2-3	NA	TRBV6-2/TRBV6-3	NA	13	TGTGCCAGCAGTTACGGTGGCGCAAATACGCAGTATTTT	CASSYGGANTQYF
TRBJ1-5	many	TRBV6-2/TRBV6-3	NA	14	TGTGCCAGCAGTTATTTGGATAGCAATCAGCCCCAGCATTTT	CASSYLDSNQPQHF
TRBJ2-3	few	TRBV7-6	NA	15	TGTGCCAGCAGCTCCTCGGGGGCGATCATAGATACGCAGTATTTT	CASSSSGAIIDTQYF
TRBJ2-7	few	TRBV7-9	NA	13	TGTGCCAGCAGCTTGACGGAGGTGGGGGAGCAGTACTTC	CASSLTEVGEQYF
TRBJ2-7	NA	TRBV7-9	NA	12	TGTGCCAGCAGCCTCGGGACGCCCGAGCAGTACTTC	CASSLGTPEQYF
TRBJ2-5	NA	TRBV7-8	NA	15	TGTGCCAGCAGCACCGAAAGAGGGGGGAGAGAGACCCAGTACTTC	CASSTERGGRETQYF
TRBJ2-2	NA	TRBV29-1	NA	12	TGCAGCGTTGAACAGGCCGGCGGGGAGCTGTTTTTT	CSVEQAGGELFF
TRBJ2-7	many	TRBV12-3/TRBV12-4	TRBD1	14	TGTGCCAGCAGTTTGGGGGGACAGGGTGGGGAGCAGTACTTC	CASSLGGQGGEQYF